These T cell receptor beta chains were read from a single sample in a study of T cells after yellow fever vaccination. One entry per CDR3 protein, called by TCRdb with MiXCR from the 5' RACE reads. This table has 250,000 or so distinct CDR3 sequences, about 3.5% appearing once. The material sequenced was PBMCs, taken 15 days after the yellow fever booster vaccination. These receptors all come from a man between 18 and 29 years old who received the YFV17D yellow fever vaccine. Each CDR3 is given with its conserved first and last residue. A D gene is named only where the DNA matches it firmly. The size of a clone is reported for some rows only, either as once, few or many, or as a class for expanded clones.

V,J,D,length,size,CDR3,DNA
TRBV9,TRBJ2-1,TRBD2,14,many,CASSVLAGSNEQFF,TGTGCCAGCAGCGTTCTAGCGGGGAGCAATGAGCAGTTCTTC
TRBV4-2,TRBJ2-5,.,16,many,CASSPPPGSFEETQYF,TGTGCCAGCAGCCCACCCCCGGGCAGCTTTGAGGAGACCCAGTACTTC
TRBV7-6,TRBJ2-5,TRBD2,20,many,CASSLVPSGGSPRVQETQYF,TGTGCCAGCAGCTTAGTTCCTAGCGGGGGGTCACCGAGAGTCCAAGAGACCCAGTACTTC
TRBV7-3,TRBJ2-1,TRBD2,15,many,CASSLSGGFYNEQFF,TGTGCCAGCAGCTTAAGCGGGGGGTTCTACAATGAGCAGTTCTTC
TRBV20-1,TRBJ2-7,TRBD1,13,many,CSASLDRDYEQYF,TGCAGTGCTAGTCTCGACAGGGACTACGAGCAGTACTTC
TRBV5-1,TRBJ2-7,.,15,.,CASSALQDEVREQYF,TGCGCCAGCAGCGCGTTACAGGATGAAGTAAGAGAGCAGTACTTC
TRBV20-1,TRBJ1-1,.,13,many,CSARSGDALRAFF,TGCAGTGCTAGATCAGGGGACGCCTTAAGAGCTTTCTTT
TRBV6-6,TRBJ2-2,.,15,many,CASSLWGSDTGELFF,TGTGCCAGCAGTCTCTGGGGGTCAGACACCGGGGAGCTGTTTTTT
TRBV7-9,TRBJ2-3,.,14,many,CASSLDRRTDTQYF,TGTGCCAGCAGCTTAGACAGAAGGACAGATACGCAGTATTTT
TRBV20-1,TRBJ1-1,.,14,many,CSALSPHVQGEAFF,TGCAGTGCTCTCTCCCCGCATGTTCAGGGTGAAGCTTTCTTT
TRBV5-1,TRBJ2-1,.,15,many,CASSLRGTLANEQFF,TGCGCCAGCAGCTTGAGAGGGACGCTGGCCAATGAGCAGTTCTTC
TRBV28,TRBJ1-5,.,16,many,CASTSAAGNSNQPQHF,TGTGCCAGCACCTCCGCGGCAGGGAATAGCAATCAGCCCCAGCATTTT
TRBV10-3,TRBJ2-1,TRBD1,18,many,CAISESVGTGVVYNEQFF,TGTGCCATCAGTGAGTCGGTAGGGACAGGGGTGGTCTACAATGAGCAGTTCTTC
TRBV5-4,TRBJ2-3,.,14,many,CASTQAVSTDTQYF,TGTGCCAGCACCCAAGCGGTGAGCACAGATACGCAGTATTTT
TRBV4-2,TRBJ2-7,.,15,many,CASSQDDTLRREQYF,TGTGCCAGCAGCCAAGACGACACGTTAAGGCGCGAGCAGTACTTC
TRBV5-1,TRBJ1-4,.,14,many,CASSPGPSNEKLFF,TGCGCCAGCAGCCCGGGACCATCGAATGAAAAACTGTTTTTT
TRBV6-1,TRBJ1-1,.,15,many,CASSDQAGTNTEAFF,TGTGCCAGCAGTGATCAGGCAGGGACGAACACTGAAGCTTTCTTT
TRBV10-3,TRBJ2-1,.,14,many,CAISGTSRNSQQFF,TGTGCCATCAGTGGGACCTCTAGAAACAGTCAGCAGTTCTTC
TRBV27,TRBJ2-7,.,13,many,CASSWNRAGEQYF,TGTGCCAGCAGTTGGAACAGGGCCGGTGAGCAGTACTTC
TRBV20-1,TRBJ1-2,.,12,many,CSARVGHYGYTF,TGCAGTGCTAGAGTGGGGCACTATGGCTACACCTTC
TRBV5-6,TRBJ1-1,.,12,many,CASSRPRTEAFF,TGTGCCAGCAGCCGACCAAGGACTGAAGCTTTCTTT
TRBV15,TRBJ1-2,.,15,many,CATSTQGEANYGYTF,TGTGCCACCAGCACTCAGGGAGAGGCAAACTATGGCTACACCTTC
TRBV13,TRBJ2-7,.,15,.,CASSLVGLISYEQYF,TGTGCCAGCAGCTTAGTAGGGCTCATTTCCTACGAGCAGTACTTC
TRBV7-6,TRBJ1-1,.,15,many,CASSPLAAGPAEAFF,TGTGCCAGCAGCCCGTTGGCCGCGGGGCCGGCTGAAGCTTTCTTT
TRBV4-1,TRBJ2-5,.,15,few,CASSHPATHQETQYF,TGCGCCAGCAGCCATCCTGCAACCCACCAAGAGACCCAGTACTTC